This T cell receptor beta chain appears in the sequencing data of a study of blood T cell repertoires in COVID-19. Study at large: PBMCs, B-cell-depleted T cells, or T cells were the source of the cDNA or gDNA that made up the material.

Method: immunoSEQ multiplex PCR; TCRdb's copy keeps in-frame clones and lacks some. The repertoire holds approximately 210,000 clones, with under 90% as singletons. Per germline, CDR1 SGHTA and CDR2 FQGNSA. Trimming left V 4 bases short and J 6 bases short, with 13 bases between. This CDR3 has 14 residues. The sequenced sample consisted of peripheral blood. The V call is TRBV7-2, the J call TRBJ1-5; D is possibly TRBD1 (6 bases). The TCR sequence derives from a woman of 80 years or more with acute or convalescent COVID-19. This CDR3 reads CASSSDRTGQPQHF. The CDR3 DNA reads TGTGCCAGCAGCTCAGACAGGACGGGTCAGCCCCAGCATTTT. The full variable domain, its missing parts supplied by reference TRBV7-2 and TRBJ1-5, is GAGVSQSPSNKVTEKGKDVELRCDPISGHTALYWYRQSLGQGLEFLIYFQGNSAPDKSGLPSDRFSAERTGGSVSTLTIQRTQQEDSAVYLCASSSDRTGQPQHFGDGTRLSIL.